The rows below give T cell receptor beta chains drawn from one sample of a study of T cell repertoires and HLA-DP antigens. The method was immunoSEQ multiplex PCR; TCRdb's version includes in-frame clones alone and lacks a portion of them. The sample holds over 100,000 clones, 80% to 95% seen once. Antigens for these TCRs are unknown. Sequencing input: CD4+ T cells from PBMCs. The receptor source for this set is a woman between 18 and 29 years old in good health and CMV-seronegative. The CDR3 runs from the conserved cysteine through the conserved F or W. Clone sizes are given selectively: once, few, many, or a class where the clone is expanded.

>TRBJ2-1|TRBV5-1|-
CASSLGLAVFYNEQFF
>TRBJ1-1|TRBV18|-
CASSKGGAATEAFF
>TRBJ1-2|TRBV4-1|-
CASSRPGQGGGYTF
>TRBJ2-3|TRBV10-3|-
CAISGPHTDTQYF
>TRBJ2-6|TRBV5-6|-
CASTHPGNSGANVLTF
>TRBJ2-1|TRBV19|-
CASYSGRGGFYEQFF
>TRBJ2-3|TRBV28|-
CASTLGGISRSTDTQYF
>TRBJ1-3|TRBV20-1|-
CSALVDTIYF
>TRBJ1-2|TRBV30|-
CAEKGGGSNGYTF
>TRBJ2-1|TRBV7-6|once
CASSLATSGGNEQFF
>TRBJ1-2|TRBV4-2|-
CASSRVSDRNLGYTF
>TRBJ1-2|TRBV28|-
CASRTGGGGYGYTF
>TRBJ2-3|TRBV7-2|-
CASSFFSIRDTQYF
>TRBJ1-5|TRBV5-6|-
CASSRGGAGNQPQHF
>TRBJ2-5|TRBV29-1|-
CSVGFRGKQETQYF
>TRBJ1-2|TRBV6-6|-
CASSYQQGDYGYTF
>TRBJ2-1|TRBV5-5|-
CASSPPLAGYNEQFF
>TRBJ2-5|TRBV11-2|-
CASSLGTGEETQYF
>TRBJ1-3|TRBV5-1|-
CASSLGTGDSGNTIYF
>TRBJ1-5|TRBV7-2|-
CASSLTGNQPQHF
>TRBJ1-2|TRBV7-8|-
CASSPDSRPYGYTF
>TRBJ1-1|TRBV20-1|-
CSAKDRGEAFF
>TRBJ1-5|TRBV10-3|-
CAISESGPSNQPQHF
>TRBJ1-1|TRBV6-4|-
CASSVSPTGVITEAFF
>TRBJ2-2|TRBV10-3|-
CAIGDFRELFF
>TRBJ2-3|TRBV5-4|once
CASNQIGQRGDTQYF
>TRBJ2-5|TRBV7-2|-
CASSFGLAGGVQETQYF
>TRBJ2-7|TRBV6-6|-
CASSPIPPRGSYEQYF
>TRBJ1-1|TRBV7-6|-
CASSFGARNTEAFF
>TRBJ2-2|TRBV9|-
CASSVVGAGELFF
>TRBJ1-5|TRBV5-1|-
CASSLAAGQPQHF
>TRBJ2-7|TRBV28|-
CASSLGQGTYEQYF
>TRBJ1-4|TRBV7-9|-
CASSVSGRATNEKLFF
>TRBJ1-5|TRBV5-6|once
CASSSKNRGSGQPQHF
>TRBJ2-5|TRBV6-5|-
CASSYSPSQETQYF
>TRBJ2-1|TRBV10-3|-
CAISERYEQFF
>TRBJ1-2|TRBV27|-
CASSLGRLGSQGNGYTF
>TRBJ2-3|TRBV28|-
CASSQRTSGSVADTQYF
>TRBJ2-2|TRBV7-2|-
CASSSFGTSNTGELFF
>TRBJ1-1|TRBV28|-
CASSSRVTEAFF
>TRBJ2-7|TRBV6-5|-
CASSYSRQSSYEQYF
>TRBJ2-1|TRBV19|-
CASTGTSGKLVKNEQFF
>TRBJ2-7|TRBV6-1|-
CASSAGGPYEQYF
>TRBJ2-7|TRBV6-1|-
CASTRAAGDSYEQYF
>TRBJ2-1|TRBV30|once
CAWSFNGGEQFF
>TRBJ1-3|TRBV19|-
CASSLRGDSGNTIYF
>TRBJ1-1|TRBV25-1|-
CASKPPGTGYSEAFF
>TRBJ2-7|TRBV2|-
CASRIVSYEQYF
>TRBJ1-6|TRBV5-8|-
CASSKTGGNSPLHF
>TRBJ1-1|TRBV18|-
CASSPPSQAGPNTEAFF
>TRBJ2-1|TRBV11-2|once
CASSTVLGTSRKYNEQFF
>TRBJ2-5|TRBV27|-
CASSRRLAGGLLSETQYF
>TRBJ1-5|TRBV7-9|-
CASSLDRYGNSNQPQHF
>TRBJ2-5|TRBV14|-
CASSDDLGADQETQYF
>TRBJ1-1|TRBV6-5|-
CASSYFGGTEAFF
>TRBJ2-7|TRBV28|-
CASSVAGGTSYEQYF
>TRBJ2-4|TRBV7-9|-
CASSSLAGTLAKNIQYF
>TRBJ2-7|TRBV28|-
CASSLTSGGTYEQYF
>TRBJ2-3|TRBV28|-
CASRGAGRGTDTQYF